This T cell receptor (beta chain) stems from a study of blood T cell repertoires in COVID-19. For the study at large: Acute and convalescent COVID-19 samples came from the United States, Italy and Spain. Sources were T cells, B-cell-depleted T cells, or PBMCs; the material itself was cDNA or gDNA.

J lost 5 bases, V lost 7 bases, and 9 bases had no gene match. CDR3 length equals 14 residues. Germline V CDR1 and CDR2: SGHRS, YFSETQ. Authors' data handling: For nucleated cells, counts were estimated from reference gene primer amplification. Generated by immunoSEQ multiplex PCR, the TCRdb table keeps only in-frame clones and is missing some. V, J and clone size were drawn from that table, and D and trimming were deduced from the DNA. The table records under 300,000 clones, approximately 86% of them present only once. The origin of this receptor is a woman aged 25 to 39 with acute or convalescent COVID-19. The chain combines TRBV5-1 with TRBJ2-7; TRBD1 matches at 10 bases. Sequenced: peripheral blood. The CDR3 loop reads CASHDRGRSHEQYF. CDR3 nucleotide sequence: TGCGCCAGCCATGACAGGGGGCGCTCTCACGAGCAGTACTTC.